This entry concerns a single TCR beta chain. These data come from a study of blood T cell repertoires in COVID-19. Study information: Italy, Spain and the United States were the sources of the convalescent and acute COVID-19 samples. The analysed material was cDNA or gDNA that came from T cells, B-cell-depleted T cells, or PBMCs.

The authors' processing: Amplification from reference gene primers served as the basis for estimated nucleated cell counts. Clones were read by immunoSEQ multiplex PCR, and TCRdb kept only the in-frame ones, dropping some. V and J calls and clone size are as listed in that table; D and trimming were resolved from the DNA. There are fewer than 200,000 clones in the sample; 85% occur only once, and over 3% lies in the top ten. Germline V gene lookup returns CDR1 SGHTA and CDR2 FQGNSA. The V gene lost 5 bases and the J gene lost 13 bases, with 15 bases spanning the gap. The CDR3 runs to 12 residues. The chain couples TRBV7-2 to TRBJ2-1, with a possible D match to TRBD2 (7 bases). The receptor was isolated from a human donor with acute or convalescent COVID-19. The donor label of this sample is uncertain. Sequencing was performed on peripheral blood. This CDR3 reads CASSPTPGGQFF. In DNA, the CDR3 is TGTGCCAGCAGCCCCACCCCGGGGGGCCAGTTCTTC.